This is a list of T cell receptor beta chains from one sample in a study of OX40 agonist ivuxolimab in advanced cancers. Measured with immunoSEQ multiplex PCR; TCRdb has only the in-frame clones, and not every one. The sample contains 65,000 to 85,000 clones, around 90% of which appear only once. The sequences come from CD4+ or CD8+ T cells sorted from blood, collected in a trial of the OX40 agonist ivuxolimab. These receptors originate from an adult with an advanced solid tumor such as melanoma, head and neck, liver or kidney cancer. Both conserved end residues are part of each CDR3. Each record gives: J gene, V gene, clone size, D gene, CDR3 DNA, CDR3 protein. A D gene is named only where the DNA matches it firmly. Not every row has a clone size; where given, it reads once, few, many or a size class.

TRBJ1-6 | TRBV28 | . | . | TGTGCCAGCAGTCCCCTGACAGTCAACTATAATTCACCCCTCCACTTT | CASSPLTVNYNSPLHF
TRBJ1-3 | TRBV25-1 | . | . | TGTGCCAGCAGTGAATGGGGGTTCTCTGGAAACACCATATATTTT | CASSEWGFSGNTIYF
TRBJ2-1 | TRBV18 | . | TRBD2 | TGTGCCAGCTCACCGGGACTAAGTTATGACAATGAGCAGTTCTTC | CASSPGLSYDNEQFF
TRBJ1-4 | TRBV18 | . | . | TGTGCCAGCTCACGGGATGAAAAACTGTTTTTT | CASSRDEKLFF
TRBJ1-1 | TRBV20-1 | few | . | TGCAGTGCCAGTAGGGACCTTGAGGCTTTCTTT | CSASRDLEAFF
TRBJ1-2 | TRBV20-1 | . | . | TGCAGTGGGGAAGGAGTCTATGGCTACACCTTC | CSGEGVYGYTF
TRBJ2-7 | TRBV29-1 | . | TRBD1 | TGCAGCGTAAGCGGACAGGAGAGCTCCTACGAGCAGTACTTC | CSVSGQESSYEQYF
TRBJ1-1 | TRBV10-3 | . | . | TGTGCCGTCTCCAGGGGTCCCGTGGATGAAGCTTTCTTT | CAVSRGPVDEAFF
TRBJ2-2 | TRBV19 | once | TRBD2 | TGTGCCAGTAGTATTTACCTAGCGGGGGGGACGAACACCGGGGAGCTGTTTTTT | CASSIYLAGGTNTGELFF
TRBJ2-1 | TRBV5-4 | . | . | TGTGCCAGCACCCCAAGGAACTACAATGAGCAGTTCTTC | CASTPRNYNEQFF
TRBJ1-3 | TRBV5-1 | . | . | TGCGCCAGCAAGGGGCAGAGCTCTGGAAACACCATATATTTT | CASKGQSSGNTIYF
TRBJ1-3 | TRBV4-1 | . | TRBD1 | TGCGCCAGCAGCCAAGGACAGGGGGCCGGAGGAAACACCATATATTTT | CASSQGQGAGGNTIYF
TRBJ1-2 | TRBV4-1 | . | . | TGCGCCAGCAGCCAAGATTGGGGCGGAACTAACTATGGCTACACCTTC | CASSQDWGGTNYGYTF
TRBJ2-1 | TRBV6-4 | . | . | TGTGCCAGCAGTGACCCTCACGAACTCTCCTACAATGAGCAGTTCTTC | CASSDPHELSYNEQFF
TRBJ2-3 | TRBV10-1 | . | TRBD1 | TGCGCCAGCAGTGAGGACAGGGCTAATACGCAGTATTTT | CASSEDRANTQYF
TRBJ2-1 | TRBV6-5 | once | TRBD2 | TGTGCCAGCACCAGCGGACTAGGGGCCTACAATGAGCAGTTCTTC | CASTSGLGAYNEQFF
TRBJ2-3 | TRBV4-2 | . | . | TGTGCCAGCAGCCAAGGTTTGGTAGCGTCCCGGACAGATACGCAGTATTTT | CASSQGLVASRTDTQYF
TRBJ2-3 | TRBV4-1 | once | TRBD2 | TGCGCCAGCAGCCAAGTGTGGGCGGGGGGGATAGATACGCAGTATTTT | CASSQVWAGGIDTQYF
TRBJ1-5 | TRBV13 | . | . | TGTGCCAGCAGCTTATTCCCCCAGCATTTT | CASSLFPQHF
TRBJ2-5 | TRBV14 | once | . | TGTGCCAGCAGCCAAGTGGCTCGGGGGCTTGTAGAGACCCAGTACTTC | CASSQVARGLVETQYF
TRBJ1-5 | TRBV19 | few | . | TGTGCCAGTAGTTGGATGACAGGAGTCAATCAGCCCCAGCATTTT | CASSWMTGVNQPQHF
TRBJ1-1 | TRBV7-8 | . | . | TGTGCCAGCAGCTTAATCGGGGAGACTGAAGCTTTCTTT | CASSLIGETEAFF
TRBJ2-5 | TRBV5-1 | . | TRBD1 | TGCGCCAGCAGCCCCCCGGGACAGATACAAGAGACCCAGTACTTC | CASSPPGQIQETQYF
TRBJ1-3 | TRBV4-1 | . | . | TGCGCCAGCAGCCTCCAACTATCTGGAAACACCATATATTTT | CASSLQLSGNTIYF
TRBJ1-2 | TRBV18 | once | . | TGTGCCAGCTCACCAGTTTTAAGTGAGGGGCACGGCTACACCTTC | CASSPVLSEGHGYTF
TRBJ2-1 | TRBV29-1 | . | . | TGCAGCGTTGAAGATCTAGGCAGGGGACCTAATGAGCAGTTCTTC | CSVEDLGRGPNEQFF
TRBJ2-7 | TRBV6-1 | . | TRBD1 | TGTGCCAGCAGCGGACCCGGGACAGGGCCGTACGAGCAGTACTTC | CASSGPGTGPYEQYF
TRBJ1-6 | TRBV5-1 | . | . | TGCGCCAGCAGCTGGGGACGGGCCAACAGATCACCCCTCCACTTT | CASSWGRANRSPLHF